A single sample is the source of the 22 T cell receptor beta chains below, sequenced in a study of blood T cell repertoires in COVID-19. This table comes from immunoSEQ multiplex PCR, and its TCRdb copy is limited to in-frame clones, with some not included. Altogether nearly 250,000 clones are present, 65% to 90% being singletons, with the ten largest covering about 9.3%. Sequenced material: PBMCs or T cells enriched from blood (not recorded which). These receptor sequences come from a woman between 45 and 60 years old with acute COVID-19.

V is TRBV30 and J is TRBJ2-2; maybe TRBD2 (6 bases). This CDR3 is 13 amino acids long. Per germline, CDR1 GTSNPN and CDR2 SVGIG (reference sequence). V was trimmed by 0 bases and J by 7 bases, leaving 9 bases between them. The CDR3 DNA reads TGTGCCTGGAGTGTACGGGAGCGCGGGGAGCTGTTTTTT. Translation gives CAWSVRERGELFF.

There are a few counts of this clone. The chain links TRBV6-2 or TRBV6-3 to TRBJ2-5; D call uncertain. Germline values: CDR1 MNHEY, CDR2 SVGEGT. With 4 bases removed from V and 4 bases from J, the gap between germline ends came to 4 bases. This CDR3 spans 11 amino acids. The CDR3 loop reads CASSFGETQYF. In nucleotides, the CDR3 is TGTGCCAGCAGTTTCGGAGAGACCCAGTACTTC.

The chain uses TRBV21-1 and TRBJ1-1; the DNA was not used to check the table's D call, TRBD1. TRBV21-1 is given as a pseudogene. The CDR3 length is 19 residues. The DNA of the CDR3 is TGTGCCAGCAGCAACCATAACGACAACCGGGACACCGCCGTCACTGAAGCTTTCTTT. It is translated as CASSNHNDNRDTAVTEAFF.

Of note for this clone: A read error may account for a junction end that differs from germline. The chain carries TRBV7-8 and TRBJ2-5; 7 bases are a match to TRBD2. From germline, CDR1 is SGHVS and CDR2 FQNEAQ. There are 12 residues in the CDR3. CDR3 region: CASSPPSGTHYF. CDR3 sequence (DNA): TGTGCCAGCAGCCCACCTAGCGGTACCCATTACTTC.

J is TRBJ1-5 and V is TRBV19, with D uncertain. This CDR3 region has 15 residues. V gave up 7 bases and J gave up 0 bases, with 13 bases separating them. Germline V gene data show CDR1 as LNHDA and CDR2 as SQIVND (reference sequence). The CDR3 sequence: CASKARAYSNQPQHF. The CDR3 coding sequence is TGTGCCAGTAAGGCGCGGGCTTATAGCAATCAGCCCCAGCATTTT. The whole variable domain, filled in from reference TRBV19 and TRBJ1-5, reads DGGITQSPKYLFRKEGQNVTLSCEQNLNHDAMYWYRQDPGQGLRLIYYSQIVNDFQKGDIAEGYSVSREKKESFPLTVTSAQKNPTAFYLCASKARAYSNQPQHFGDGTRLSIL.

V gene TRBV30 combines with J gene TRBJ1-5; the D gene is possibly TRBD1 (6 bases). The CDR3 has 18 residues. Trimming removed 0 bases at V and 1 base at J, with 19 bases between. Germline loops: CDR1 GTSNPN, CDR2 SVGIG (reference sequence). CDR3 region: CAWSVNNPGGRSNQPQHF. CDR3 nucleotides: TGTGCCTGGAGTGTAAATAACCCCGGGGGGCGCAGCAATCAGCCCCAGCATTTT. Combining the CDR3 with reference TRBV30 and TRBJ1-5 gives the whole variable domain SQTIHQWPATLVQPVGSPLSLECTVEGTSNPNLYWYRQAAGRGLQLLFYSVGIGQISSEVPQNLSASRPQDRQFILSSKKLLLSDSGFYLCAWSVNNPGGRSNQPQHFGDGTRLSIL.

The rearrangement uses TRBV5-1 and TRBJ1-5; D is unresolved. CDR3 length: 16 residues. Trimming took off 4 bases at V and 1 base at J, with 15 bases between the two ends. CDR1 is SGHRS and CDR2 is YFSETQ in the germline V gene. The CDR3 DNA reads as TGCGCCAGCAGCCCAAAGCCCGGGGAGAGCAATCAGCCCCAGCATTTT. It codes for CASSPKPGESNQPQHF.

The rearrangement uses TRBV5-1 and TRBJ1-3; D remains ambiguous. The CDR3 totals 15 residues. Germline CDR1 reads SGHRS; CDR2 reads YFSETQ. V lost 4 bases and J lost 0, with 11 bases in between. DNA of the CDR3: TGCGCCAGCAGCCTGGACCCGAGCTCTGGAAACACCATATATTTT. Translation: CASSLDPSSGNTIYF.

V gene TRBV18 combines with J gene TRBJ1-3; the match to TRBD1 covers 7 bases. Trimming removed 3 bases from V and 0 bases from J; junction bases left unmatched: 8. This CDR3 region has 17 residues. The germline V gene has CDR1 KGHSH and CDR2 LQKENI. CDR3 in amino acids: CASSPMYRGDSGNTIYF. The CDR3 DNA reads as TGTGCCAGCTCACCGATGTACAGGGGAGACTCTGGAAACACCATATATTTT.

The chain is built from TRBV5-6 and TRBJ1-2; the match to TRBD1 covers 9 bases. V was clipped by 4 bases and J by 8 bases; unmatched bases: 9. Per the germline V gene, CDR1 is SGHDT and CDR2 is YYEEEE. This CDR3 is built from 14 residues. This chain's CDR3 is CASSHDRGRRGYTF. CDR3 bases: TGTGCCAGCAGCCATGACAGGGGGAGACGGGGCTACACCTTC.

This clone was seen a single time. The chain uses TRBV13 and TRBJ2-5; maybe TRBD2 (7 bases). Germline V gene data show CDR1 as PRHDT and CDR2 as FYEKMQ (reference sequence). Between the trimmed V and J ends, which lost 5 bases and 4 bases, there was a span of 23 bases. This CDR3 is built from 17 residues. Written as DNA, the CDR3 is TGTGCCAGCAGCCCGAGAGACGGGGGGCGGTTTGGAGAGACCCAGTACTTC. Its protein is CASSPRDGGRFGETQYF.

This clone has just a few counts. This chain joins TRBV6-1 and TRBJ1-2; 12 bases map to TRBD1. V dropped 2 bases and J dropped 8; count of bases not matched to a gene: 6. The length of the CDR3 is 15 residues. The germline V gene has CDR1 MNHNS and CDR2 SASEGT. CDR3 in amino acids: CASSERLGQGAGYTF. CDR3 nucleotides: TGTGCCAGCAGTGAACGATTGGGACAGGGGGCGGGCTACACCTTC.

The chain joins TRBV19 to TRBJ1-2; D unresolved. This CDR3 region has 15 residues. Looked up from germline, CDR1 is LNHDA and CDR2 is SQIVND (reference sequence). With 1 base removed from V and 5 bases from J, the gap between germline ends came to 14 bases. This CDR3 reads CASSIVTGSGYGYTF. The CDR3 nucleotides read TGTGCCAGTAGTATAGTGACGGGGAGTGGGTATGGCTACACCTTC.

The V call is TRBV19, the J call TRBJ1-5, with 7 bases aligning to TRBD1. The CDR3 loop spans 15 amino acids. Germline-derived CDR1 and CDR2 are LNHDA and SQIVND (reference sequence). The V segment lost 7 bases and the J segment 1 base; nucleotides outside the gene matches: 7. The CDR3 DNA reads as TGTGCCAGTATGGGGGACAGAAGAAGCAATCAGCCCCAGCATTTT. It is translated as CASMGDRRSNQPQHF.

The chain uses TRBV6-5 and TRBJ1-4; 7 nucleotides match TRBD1. This CDR3 contains 14 residues. Germline V lookup: CDR1 MNHEY, CDR2 SVGAGI. V lost 2 bases and J lost 4; bases outside the gene matches: 1. CDR3 DNA sequence: TGTGCCAGCAGTTACGGGGACAGTAATGAAAAACTGTTTTTT. Translation: CASSYGDSNEKLFF.

The rearrangement links TRBV29-1 to TRBJ1-2; D remains unclear. Germline V CDR1 and CDR2: SQVTM, ANQGSEA. With 0 bases removed from V and 6 bases from J, the gap between germline ends came to 11 bases. The CDR3 totals 13 residues. CDR3 nucleotide sequence: TGCAGCGTTGAAGATTCTAGGCCGGATGGCTACACCTTC. Translated: CSVEDSRPDGYTF.

The chain combines TRBV7-2 with TRBJ2-5, with 10 positions matching TRBD2. Unmatched junction bases numbered 5, after V lost 2 bases and J lost 5 bases. CDR3 length: 15 amino acids. Germline V gene lookup returns CDR1 SGHTA and CDR2 FQGNSA. The CDR3 is CASSLIAGGRETQYF. The CDR3, as DNA: TGTGCCAGCAGCTTAATAGCGGGGGGTAGGGAGACCCAGTACTTC.

The V call is TRBV19, the J call TRBJ1-2; 7 bases match TRBD1. J was trimmed by 7 bases and V by 3 bases; bases with no gene match: 8. Germline V gives CDR1 LNHDA, CDR2 SQIVND (reference sequence). CDR3 length: 14 residues. CDR3 sequence: CASSIRQGVGGYTF. DNA of the CDR3: TGTGCCAGTAGTATCCGACAGGGAGTAGGTGGCTACACCTTC.

V and J are TRBV6-2 or TRBV6-3 and TRBJ2-3; 10 nucleotides agree with TRBD2. The CDR3 extends over 21 amino acids. The V gene end was trimmed by 0 bases and the J gene end by 1 base; junction bases not matched to a gene: 16. The germline V gene has CDR1 MNHEY and CDR2 SVGEGT. CDR3 sequence (DNA): TGTGCCAGCAGTTACTCGTCGGCTAGCGGGGGCACCGTTCCAGGCACAGATACGCAGTATTTT. It specifies CASSYSSASGGTVPGTDTQYF.

Turning to this clone: Additional DNA sequences in this sample encode the identical CDR3. The CDR3 spells CASSSGETQYF. The CDR3 nucleotides read TGTGCCAGCTCTTCCGGGGAGACCCAGTACTTC. The chain recombines TRBV18 with TRBJ2-5; unclear D gene. CDR1 and CDR2 from the germline V gene are KGHSH and LQKENI. V dropped 6 bases and J dropped 5 bases, with 7 bases sitting between them. The CDR3 totals 11 residues.

CDR3 sequence (DNA): TGTGCCAGCAGTTACTCGTTGTCCGGGGTCAGCTACGAGCAGTACTTC. This gives the protein CASSYSLSGVSYEQYF. The chain couples TRBV6-5 to TRBJ2-7, with D possibly TRBD2 on 5 matching bases. The CDR3 is made up of 16 amino acids. V lost 0 bases, J lost 3 bases, and 15 bases lay in between. The V gene's germline CDR1 is MNHEY and CDR2 SVGAGI.

This clone was detected once. The CDR3 reads CASSEGRAVWEQYF. In DNA, the CDR3 is TGTGCCAGCAGTGAAGGGCGGGCGGTATGGGAGCAGTACTTC. The chain employs TRBV2 and TRBJ2-7; D might be TRBD2 (5 bases). Germline values: CDR1 SNHLY, CDR2 FYNNEI. V was pared by 1 base and J by 7 bases, with 14 bases between. The CDR3 extends over 14 amino acids.